These 12 T cell receptor beta chains were all obtained from the same sample, sequenced in a study of cytotoxic CD8 clonotypes in ibrutinib-treated CLL. Assay used: immunoSEQ multiplex PCR; TCRdb lists only in-frame clones, some missing. The table records 76,000 or so clones, less than 85% of them present only once. The specimen was PBMCs, collected after 24 months of ibrutinib treatment. Source of these receptors: a human donor with chronic lymphocytic leukemia.

This chain links TRBV5-4 with TRBJ2-7; TRBD2 agrees at 8 bases. The CDR3 is 15 residues long. The J segment lost 3 bases and the V segment lost 0 bases, leaving 5 bases of the junction unmatched. The V gene's germline CDR1 is SGHNT and CDR2 YYREEE (reference sequence). CDR3 in DNA: TGTGCCAGCAGCTTGGAAGCGGGAGCGGGCTACGAGCAGTACTTC. Residues: CASSLEAGAGYEQYF. The variable domain in full, with the rest retrieved from reference TRBV5-4 and TRBJ2-7, is ETGVTQSPTHLIKTRGQQVTLRCSSQSGHNTVSWYQQALGQGPQFIFQYYREEENGRGNFPPRFSGLQFPNYSSELNVNALELDDSALYLCASSLEAGAGYEQYFGPGTRLTVT.

V is TRBV5-4 and J is TRBJ2-7; 11 positions agree with TRBD2. This CDR3 has 18 amino acids. Germline assignment: CDR1 SGHNT and CDR2 YYREEE (reference sequence). Germline trimming cut 0 bases from V and 4 bases from J; bases unmatched to any gene: 12. The CDR3 loop reads CASSLVTGGASGRYEQYF. The CDR3 DNA reads TGTGCCAGCAGCTTGGTCACGGGTGGCGCTAGCGGGAGGTACGAGCAGTACTTC.

This clone was found once. This chain joins TRBV5-1 and TRBJ2-3, with no clear D. The V gene lost 0 bases and the J gene lost 1 base, with 3 bases spanning the gap. Germline lookup yields CDR1 SGHRS and CDR2 YFSETQ. The CDR3 consists of 13 residues. The CDR3 DNA sequence: TGCGCCAGCAGCTTGGGGGGCACAGATACGCAGTATTTT. Translated, it gives CASSLGGTDTQYF.

This clone was picked up one time. The chain employs TRBV6-6 and TRBJ2-2; the match to TRBD2 covers 9 bases. Looked up from germline, CDR1 is MNHNY and CDR2 is SVGAGI (reference sequence). Losses at the gene ends were 0 bases for V and 4 bases for J; bases not matched to a gene: 3. The CDR3 has 16 residues. The CDR3 protein is CASSYSLAGPTGELFF. Here the CDR3 DNA reads TGTGCCAGCAGTTACTCTCTAGCGGGACCCACCGGGGAGCTGTTTTTT.

In DNA, the CDR3 is TGTGCCAGCAGCCCCGGGACTAGCGGGACTTCGGCGAACAATGAGCAGTTCTTC. Translated, it gives CASSPGTSGTSANNEQFF. This rearrangement joins TRBV5-4 to TRBJ2-1; the match to TRBD2 covers 13 bases. There are 18 residues in the CDR3. Germline CDR1 SGHNT, CDR2 YYREEE (reference sequence). With 4 bases clipped from V and 5 bases from J, the junction kept 12 bases outside the gene matches.

The CDR3 sequence is CASSEKPGGLDEKLFF. DNA of the CDR3: TGTGCCAGCAGTGAAAAGCCTGGGGGTCTTGATGAAAAACTGTTTTTT. The chain is built from TRBV6-1 and TRBJ1-4; D possibly corresponds to TRBD1 (5 bases). This CDR3 spans 16 amino acids. Germline-derived CDR1 and CDR2 are MNHNS and SASEGT. V lost 2 bases, J lost 6 bases, and 16 bases lay in between.

This clone was seen only once. The V and J genes are TRBV7-6 and TRBJ2-3; no firm D call. This CDR3 has 11 amino acids. Germline CDR1 and CDR2: SGHVS and FNYEAQ. Trimming stripped 6 bases from V and 4 bases from J, with 5 bases between. CDR3 residues: CASSQADTQYF. In nucleotides, the CDR3 is TGTGCCAGCAGTCAGGCAGATACGCAGTATTTT.

This clone was seen more than once but under ten times. The chain has TRBV28 and TRBJ1-5; 8 nucleotides line up with TRBD1. The germline V gene has CDR1 MDHEN and CDR2 SYDVKM. J gave up 7 bases and V 5 bases, and 7 bases lay outside the gene matches. The CDR3 is 14 residues long. CDR3 DNA: TGTGCCAGCAGTCAAACAGGGGGTGGACAGCCCCAGCATTTT. Protein: CASSQTGGGQPQHF.

The chain is built from TRBV14 and TRBJ2-7; TRBD2 agrees at 8 bases. Germline CDR1 and CDR2: SGHDN and FVKESK. Germline trimming cut 0 bases from V and 4 bases from J; bases unmatched to any gene: 8. The CDR3 runs 16 residues. The CDR3: CASSQDLGRAGYEQYF. The CDR3 region has the DNA TGTGCCAGCAGCCAAGACCTCGGGAGGGCCGGTTACGAGCAGTACTTC.

The chain links TRBV6-6 to TRBJ1-5; D is unclear. Germline-derived CDR1 and CDR2 are MNHNY and SVGAGI (reference sequence). Trimming shortened V by 6 bases and J by 11 bases, and 11 bases separated the two germline ends. The CDR3 runs 11 residues. The CDR3 coding sequence is TGTGCCAGCAGCAACCGTGCATCCCAGCATTTT. This encodes CASSNRASQHF.

The V and J genes are TRBV20-1 and TRBJ2-1, with unresolved D. There are 11 residues in the CDR3. Per germline, CDR1 DFQATT and CDR2 SNEGSKA (reference sequence). V was cut by 5 bases and J by 1 base, with 3 bases left in between. The CDR3 nucleotides read TGCAGTGCTCTTTCCTACAATGAGCAGTTCTTC. Translating gives CSALSYNEQFF.

This clone was seen only a few times. The chain carries TRBV5-6 and TRBJ2-2; maybe TRBD2 (6 bases). The germline V and J ends were trimmed by 5 bases and 1 base, with 9 bases remaining between them. Germline lookup yields CDR1 SGHDT and CDR2 YYEEEE. This CDR3 has 14 amino acids. The CDR3, as DNA: TGTGCCAGCAGTCGGGACTTGAACACCGGGGAGCTGTTTTTT. Translating gives CASSRDLNTGELFF.